This T cell receptor beta chain is drawn from a study of OX40 agonist ivuxolimab in advanced cancers. The CDR3 loop spans 13 amino acids. After removal of 8 bases from V and 2 bases from J, the junction contained 2 bases not matched to a gene. Germline CDR1 and CDR2: MNHNS and SASEGT. TCRdb's table, derived via immunoSEQ multiplex PCR, lists solely in-frame clones and lacks some. The profile covers fewer than 60,000 clones, with approximately 80% appearing a single time and more than 3.5% taken by the ten largest. The sample in question was CD4+ or CD8+ T cells sorted from blood, obtained in a trial of the OX40 agonist ivuxolimab. This receptor was obtained from an adult with an advanced solid tumor such as melanoma, head and neck, liver or kidney cancer. The chain uses TRBV6-1 and TRBJ1-3; 8 nucleotides match TRBD1. The CDR3 sequence is CASGQGAGNTIYF. The CDR3, as DNA: TGTGCCAGCGGACAGGGAGCTGGAAACACCATATATTTT.